Included here is one T cell receptor beta chain sequence, with context. Its antigen is unidentified. Germline-derived CDR1 and CDR2 are MDHEN and SYDVKM. V dropped 7 bases and J dropped 4 bases, with 16 bases sitting between them. CDR3 length equals 15 residues. The data derive from a study of long-term antiretroviral therapy in people with HIV. Study findings and constraints: Every time point showed a repertoire led by clones expanded before ART. Narrower CDR3 length ranges marked HIV repertoires relative to controls.

Participants living with HIV all received treatment in the United States. Samples were assayed with immunoSEQ v3.0 at survey level. The table came from immunoSEQ multiplex PCR; TCRdb's copy has only in-frame clones and leaves some out. The sample includes approximately 30,000 clones, over 80% seen only once; the top ten take 5.5% to 7%. This sequence joins TRBV28 and TRBJ1-4; no clear D gene. Sequenced here: unsorted PBMCs, sampled 0.4 years after starting antiretroviral therapy. The receptor comes from a man aged 18-30 years with HIV. CDR3 nucleotide sequence: TGTGCCAGCATCCAAGGTCGGGGTTTTAATGAAAAACTGTTTTTT. As protein: CASIQGRGFNEKLFF.